The rows below give T cell receptor beta chains drawn from one sample of a study of blood T cell repertoires in COVID-19. The repertoire was sequenced with immunoSEQ multiplex PCR; TCRdb's copy has only in-frame clones and lacks some. The profile shows just under 150,000 clones, approximately 84% of them singletons. Sequencing was done on a sample of peripheral blood. Receptors originate from a human donor in a cohort sampled during active COVID-19. CDR3s include the opening cysteine and the closing phenylalanine or tryptophan. Fields, in order: D gene, clone size, J gene, V gene, CDR3 protein, CDR3 DNA. A D gene is named only where the DNA matches it firmly. Some rows mark clone size as missing; the rest say once, few, many or name a class of expanded clone.

D gene: .
clone size: .
J gene: TRBJ1-3
V gene: TRBV10-3
CDR3 protein: CAISYTTGPGNTIYF
CDR3 DNA: TGTGCCATCAGTTATACGACAGGTCCAGGAAACACCATATATTTT

D gene: .
clone size: .
J gene: TRBJ2-7
V gene: TRBV5-5
CDR3 protein: CASITPGGTGKEQYF
CDR3 DNA: TGTGCCAGCATCACCCCGGGAGGGACAGGGAAAGAGCAGTACTTC

D gene: .
clone size: .
J gene: TRBJ2-5
V gene: TRBV5-1
CDR3 protein: CASSVTRGTRETQYF
CDR3 DNA: TGCGCCAGCAGCGTGACCAGGGGAACCCGAGAGACCCAGTACTTC

D gene: TRBD1
clone size: .
J gene: TRBJ2-1
V gene: TRBV18
CDR3 protein: CASSPRQGVTYNEQFF
CDR3 DNA: TGTGCCAGCTCACCCCGGCAGGGGGTAACCTACAATGAGCAGTTCTTC

D gene: .
clone size: .
J gene: TRBJ1-4
V gene: TRBV27
CDR3 protein: CASSLGWGGNEKLFF
CDR3 DNA: TGTGCCAGCAGTTTAGGGTGGGGGGGTAATGAAAAACTGTTTTTT

D gene: TRBD1
clone size: .
J gene: TRBJ1-5
V gene: TRBV19
CDR3 protein: CASSFGTGRRFNQPQHF
CDR3 DNA: TGTGCCAGTAGTTTCGGGACAGGGCGAAGATTCAATCAGCCCCAGCATTTT

D gene: TRBD2
clone size: .
J gene: TRBJ2-3
V gene: TRBV4-1
CDR3 protein: CATSGLGLAGGMQYF
CDR3 DNA: TGCGCCACCTCGGGTCTAGGACTAGCGGGGGGCATGCAGTATTTT

D gene: .
clone size: few
J gene: TRBJ1-2
V gene: TRBV12-3/TRBV12-4
CDR3 protein: CASSSDYGYTF
CDR3 DNA: TGTGCCAGCAGTTCAGACTATGGCTACACCTTC

D gene: TRBD1
clone size: .
J gene: TRBJ2-2
V gene: TRBV5-1
CDR3 protein: CASSTRQGTTGELFF
CDR3 DNA: TGCGCCAGCAGCACTCGACAGGGCACCACCGGGGAGCTGTTTTTT

D gene: TRBD1
clone size: few
J gene: TRBJ1-1
V gene: TRBV29-1
CDR3 protein: CSVVRTGLNTEAFF
CDR3 DNA: TGCAGCGTTGTTAGGACAGGCCTGAACACTGAAGCTTTCTTT

D gene: .
clone size: .
J gene: TRBJ2-2
V gene: TRBV19
CDR3 protein: CASKGNYGELFF
CDR3 DNA: TGTGCCAGTAAGGGGAATTACGGGGAGCTGTTTTTT

D gene: .
clone size: .
J gene: TRBJ1-6
V gene: TRBV6-5
CDR3 protein: CASSPQGAPLHF
CDR3 DNA: TGTGCCAGCAGTCCCCAGGGTGCACCCCTCCACTTT

D gene: TRBD1
clone size: .
J gene: TRBJ2-2
V gene: TRBV19
CDR3 protein: CASSRPRDRGLTGELFF
CDR3 DNA: TGTGCCAGTAGTAGACCCCGGGACAGGGGGCTTACCGGGGAGCTGTTTTTT

D gene: .
clone size: .
J gene: TRBJ1-1
V gene: TRBV28
CDR3 protein: CASRGTMNTEAFF
CDR3 DNA: TGTGCCAGCAGGGGCACCATGAACACTGAAGCTTTCTTT

D gene: .
clone size: .
J gene: TRBJ1-4
V gene: TRBV6-5
CDR3 protein: CASSYRVANEKLFF
CDR3 DNA: TGTGCCAGCAGTTACAGAGTGGCTAATGAAAAACTGTTTTTT

D gene: .
clone size: .
J gene: TRBJ2-1
V gene: TRBV21-1
CDR3 protein: CASRFSGVPYNEQFF
CDR3 DNA: TGTGCCAGCAGATTTAGCGGGGTGCCCTACAATGAGCAGTTCTTC

D gene: TRBD2
clone size: .
J gene: TRBJ2-2
V gene: TRBV2
CDR3 protein: CASKISGGNTGELFF
CDR3 DNA: TGTGCCAGCAAGATTAGCGGGGGGAACACCGGGGAGCTGTTTTTT

D gene: TRBD1
clone size: .
J gene: TRBJ2-3
V gene: TRBV6-5
CDR3 protein: CASSPQTGGADTQYF
CDR3 DNA: TGTGCCAGCAGTCCCCAGACAGGGGGCGCAGATACGCAGTATTTT

D gene: .
clone size: .
J gene: TRBJ1-2
V gene: TRBV19
CDR3 protein: CASSTQGEGPYGYTF
CDR3 DNA: TGTGCCAGTAGTACCCAAGGGGAGGGCCCCTATGGCTACACCTTC

D gene: TRBD1
clone size: .
J gene: TRBJ1-1
V gene: TRBV30
CDR3 protein: CAWDRGLGNTEAFF
CDR3 DNA: TGTGCCTGGGACAGGGGGCTCGGGAACACTGAAGCTTTCTTT

D gene: .
clone size: .
J gene: TRBJ2-1
V gene: TRBV10-3
CDR3 protein: CAISVGVYNEQFF
CDR3 DNA: TGTGCCATCAGTGTCGGGGTTTACAATGAGCAGTTCTTC

D gene: TRBD1
clone size: .
J gene: TRBJ2-2
V gene: TRBV5-6
CDR3 protein: CASSQRQGDTGELFF
CDR3 DNA: TGTGCCAGCAGCCAGAGACAGGGAGACACCGGGGAGCTGTTTTTT

D gene: .
clone size: .
J gene: TRBJ1-6
V gene: TRBV5-5
CDR3 protein: CASSLAPGLNSPLHF
CDR3 DNA: TGTGCCAGCAGCTTGGCCCCGGGACTTAATTCACCCCTCCACTTT

D gene: TRBD1
clone size: .
J gene: TRBJ2-2
V gene: TRBV9
CDR3 protein: CASSTLAGTGGTGELFF
CDR3 DNA: TGTGCCAGCAGCACCCTAGCCGGGACAGGGGGGACCGGGGAGCTGTTTTTT

D gene: .
clone size: .
J gene: TRBJ2-2
V gene: TRBV10-2
CDR3 protein: CASSGVAGELFF
CDR3 DNA: TGCGCCAGCAGTGGCGTCGCCGGGGAGCTGTTTTTT

D gene: TRBD2
clone size: .
J gene: TRBJ2-1
V gene: TRBV3-1/TRBV3-2
CDR3 protein: CASSPVTSSSKNEQFF
CDR3 DNA: TGTGCCAGCAGTCCCGTGACTAGCTCCTCAAAGAATGAGCAGTTCTTC

D gene: .
clone size: once
J gene: TRBJ1-5
V gene: TRBV2
CDR3 protein: CASSESKNSNQPQHF
CDR3 DNA: TGTGCCAGCAGTGAGTCAAAAAATAGCAATCAGCCCCAGCATTTT

D gene: .
clone size: .
J gene: TRBJ1-6
V gene: TRBV11-2
CDR3 protein: CASSLGGGAAHF
CDR3 DNA: TGTGCCAGCAGCCTAGGTGGAGGGGCAGCCCACTTT

D gene: TRBD1
clone size: .
J gene: TRBJ1-4
V gene: TRBV5-1
CDR3 protein: CASSDGDRGASNEKLFF
CDR3 DNA: TGCGCCAGCAGCGACGGGGACAGGGGAGCATCTAATGAAAAACTGTTTTTT

D gene: .
clone size: .
J gene: TRBJ1-3
V gene: TRBV5-6
CDR3 protein: CASRFERGGNTIYF
CDR3 DNA: TGTGCCAGCAGGTTCGAAAGGGGTGGAAACACCATATATTTT

D gene: .
clone size: .
J gene: TRBJ1-4
V gene: TRBV28
CDR3 protein: CASSGRGTNEKLFF
CDR3 DNA: TGTGCCAGCAGTGGAAGGGGGACTAATGAAAAACTGTTTTTT

D gene: .
clone size: .
J gene: TRBJ1-6
V gene: TRBV28
CDR3 protein: CASSPIGSSYNSPLHF
CDR3 DNA: TGTGCCAGCAGTCCCATAGGGAGCTCCTATAATTCACCCCTCCACTTT

D gene: .
clone size: few
J gene: TRBJ1-4
V gene: TRBV6-6
CDR3 protein: CASSYFQDMFF
CDR3 DNA: TGTGCCAGCAGTTACTTCCAGGATATGTTTTTT

D gene: TRBD1
clone size: .
J gene: TRBJ1-4
V gene: TRBV27
CDR3 protein: CASSSPGGPEGEKLFF
CDR3 DNA: TGTGCCAGCAGTTCGCCAGGGGGTCCAGAGGGTGAAAAACTGTTTTTT

D gene: TRBD1
clone size: .
J gene: TRBJ2-1
V gene: TRBV5-1
CDR3 protein: CASSLGDRGRNEQFF
CDR3 DNA: TGCGCCAGCAGCTTGGGGGACAGGGGGCGAAATGAGCAGTTCTTC

D gene: .
clone size: .
J gene: TRBJ2-5
V gene: TRBV28
CDR3 protein: CASSYTGGGETQYF
CDR3 DNA: TGTGCCAGCAGTTATACAGGGGGAGGGGAGACCCAGTACTTC

D gene: .
clone size: .
J gene: TRBJ2-2
V gene: TRBV5-1
CDR3 protein: CASRGSAEEGGELFF
CDR3 DNA: TGCGCCAGCAGGGGTTCGGCAGAGGAGGGCGGGGAGCTGTTTTTT

D gene: .
clone size: .
J gene: TRBJ1-1
V gene: TRBV28
CDR3 protein: CASSLLGRQGMNTEAFF
CDR3 DNA: TGTGCCAGCAGTTTATTAGGCCGGCAGGGAATGAACACTGAAGCTTTCTTT

D gene: .
clone size: .
J gene: TRBJ2-5
V gene: TRBV29-1
CDR3 protein: CSVQDTQGGETQYF
CDR3 DNA: TGCAGCGTTCAGGACACACAGGGCGGTGAGACCCAGTACTTC

D gene: .
clone size: few
J gene: TRBJ1-5
V gene: TRBV5-1
CDR3 protein: CASSSRGSDSNQPQHF
CDR3 DNA: TGCGCCAGCAGCTCCCGGGGGTCAGATAGCAATCAGCCCCAGCATTTT

D gene: .
clone size: .
J gene: TRBJ2-1
V gene: TRBV2
CDR3 protein: CASEKLSVDEQFF
CDR3 DNA: TGTGCCAGCGAGAAGCTAAGCGTGGATGAGCAGTTCTTC

D gene: .
clone size: few
J gene: TRBJ1-5
V gene: TRBV2
CDR3 protein: CASSDGDQPQHF
CDR3 DNA: TGTGCCAGCAGTGACGGGGATCAGCCCCAGCATTTT

D gene: .
clone size: .
J gene: TRBJ2-2
V gene: TRBV9
CDR3 protein: CATQGSSTGELFF
CDR3 DNA: TGTGCCACCCAGGGGTCGTCGACCGGGGAGCTGTTTTTT

D gene: .
clone size: .
J gene: TRBJ1-1
V gene: TRBV5-1
CDR3 protein: CASSLDGGTEAFF
CDR3 DNA: TGCGCCAGCAGCTTGGACGGCGGGACTGAAGCTTTCTTT

D gene: TRBD1
clone size: .
J gene: TRBJ1-5
V gene: TRBV5-5
CDR3 protein: CASSSTGGNQPQHF
CDR3 DNA: TGTGCCAGCAGCTCAACAGGGGGCAATCAGCCCCAGCATTTT